The 30 T cell receptor beta chains listed next were all sequenced from one sample in a study of regulatory T cells in long-lasting Graves disease. Construction of TCR beta libraries relied on iRepertoire HTBI primers and on Arm-PCR targeting CDR3 regions. TCRdb fed the multiplex PCR reads into MiXCR, producing one record per CDR3 protein. The top ten hold less than 15% of the sample, which has approximately 470,000 distinct CDR3 sequences, 15% to 20% seen once. Specified time point: newly diagnosed GD, antithyroid drugs for less than 3 months. RNA isolated from PBMCs was used to make the TCR library. These sequences were also reported in another study, on T cells in Graves' hyperthyroidism and ophthalmopathy.

The specimen was peripheral blood mononuclear cells (PBMCs), collected at new diagnosis, from a patient treated with antithyroid drugs. The receptors come from a man in his forties or fifties with Graves disease.

This clonotype was detected ten times or more. The V gene is TRBV2, the J gene TRBJ2-7; 9 positions agree with TRBD1. CDR3 length: 14 residues. After removal of 7 bases from V and 4 bases from J, the junction contained 8 bases not matched to a gene. Germline V CDR1 and CDR2: SNHLY, FYNNEI. The CDR3 spells CASTLGTGLYEQYF. The CDR3 DNA follows: TGTGCCAGCACTCTCGGGACAGGGTTATACGAGCAGTACTTC.

This clonotype occurred many times. The V and J genes are TRBV12-3 or TRBV12-4 and TRBJ2-1; D unclear. V was shortened by 5 bases and J by 0 bases, with 8 bases between the two germline ends. This CDR3 is built from 14 residues. CDR3 protein: CASSAISSYNEQFF. The DNA of the CDR3 is TGTGCCAGCAGTGCAATAAGCTCCTACAATGAGCAGTTCTTC.

This clonotype showed up just a few times. The rearrangement uses TRBV30 and TRBJ2-3; TRBD1 matches 7 bases. V lost 3 bases, J lost 4 bases, and 13 bases stayed unmatched. The CDR3 contains 16 residues. Germline loops: CDR1 GTSNPN, CDR2 SVGIG (reference sequence). For the CDR3, the DNA is TGTGCCTGGAGCGGGACAGTAGGGGAGTTGCCAGATACGCAGTATTTT. Amino acid sequence: CAWSGTVGELPDTQYF.

This clonotype has at least ten counts. This chain connects TRBV11-2 to TRBJ2-2; D unclear. The CDR3 length is 14 residues. The germline CDR1 and CDR2 sequences are SGHAT and FQNNGV. V was shortened by 0 bases and J by 7 bases, with 9 bases between the two germline ends. This CDR3 reads CASSLDRLIGELFF. CDR3 in DNA: TGTGCCAGCAGCTTAGACAGGCTTATCGGGGAGCTGTTTTTT.

Ten or more counts support this clonotype. The V call is TRBV18, the J call TRBJ1-1; 9 bases agree with TRBD1. Germline lookup yields CDR1 KGHSH and CDR2 LQKENI. J was trimmed by 4 bases and V by 1 base; bases with no gene match: 4. The CDR3 is 15 amino acids. DNA of the CDR3: TGTGCCAGCTCACCACAAGTGACAGGGGGCACTGAAGCTTTCTTT. Protein sequence: CASSPQVTGGTEAFF.

This clonotype was recorded many times. The chain uses TRBV7-3 and TRBJ2-2, with 13 bases matching TRBD2. Trimming took 4 bases from V and 5 from J; bases not matched to a gene: 7. This CDR3 comprises 17 residues. Germline V lookup: CDR1 SGHTA, CDR2 FQGTGA. CDR3 protein: CASSSGLAGAGTGELFF. The CDR3 DNA sequence: TGTGCCAGCAGCTCCGGACTAGCGGGAGCGGGGACCGGGGAGCTGTTTTTT.

This clonotype was seen at least ten times. The gene calls are TRBV28 and TRBJ2-7; D is unclear. V lost 4 bases, J lost 2 bases, and 21 bases lay in between. The CDR3 loop spans 17 amino acids. Germline-derived CDR1 and CDR2 are MDHEN and SYDVKM. The CDR3 loop reads CASSSPSGARRPYEQYF. Written as DNA, the CDR3 is TGTGCCAGCAGTTCCCCTTCAGGTGCGCGAAGACCCTACGAGCAGTACTTC.

This clonotype showed up many times. The chain's CDR3 is CASKGQGSTQYF. Here the CDR3 DNA reads TGTGCCAGCAAAGGACAGGGGAGTACGCAGTATTTT. The V call is TRBV11-3, the J call TRBJ2-3; 9 bases match TRBD1. Germline V gene sequence: CDR1 SGHNT, CDR2 YENEEA. The CDR3 contains 12 residues. V lost 7 bases and J lost 8; bases outside the gene matches: 4.

This clonotype appeared many times. The chain links TRBV28 to TRBJ2-7; D is possibly TRBD1 (5 bases). The CDR3 runs to 12 residues. CDR1 and CDR2 from the germline V gene are MDHEN and SYDVKM. Between the trimmed V and J ends, which lost 6 bases and 7 bases, there was a span of 13 bases. As DNA, the CDR3 is TGTGCCAGCAGGTTAGGGGCGAAGGAGCAGTACTTC. Its translation is CASRLGAKEQYF.

This clonotype was counted a few times. This may arise from a read error, as a much more abundant clone is one base away. The CDR3 loop reads CASRELAFAEQHF. The CDR3 region has the DNA TGTGCCAGCAGAGAATTAGCGTTCGCCGAGCAGCACTTC. The chain couples TRBV2 to TRBJ2-7; D perhaps matches TRBD2 (5 bases). Germline V gene data show CDR1 as SNHLY and CDR2 as FYNNEI. The CDR3 is 13 residues long. Supplemented by reference TRBV2 and TRBJ2-7, the full variable domain reads EPEVTQTPSHQVTQMGQEVILRCVPISNHLYFYWYRQILGQKVEFLVSFYNNEISEKSEIFDDQFSVERPDGSNFTLKIRSTKLEDSAMYFCASRELAFAEQHFGPGTRLTVT.

This clonotype was counted many times. The genes are TRBV3-1 and TRBJ2-1; 8 bases map to TRBD2. V lost 6 bases and J lost 6; bases outside the gene matches: 10. There are 15 residues in the CDR3. Germline-derived CDR1 and CDR2 are LGHDT and YNNKEL (reference sequence). The CDR3 DNA reads as TGTGCCAGCAGTCCTAATCCTAGCGGGCCCAATGAGCAGTTCTTC. This sequence encodes CASSPNPSGPNEQFF.

This clonotype was observed a handful of times. CDR3 loop: CASSYLGSSTDTQYF. CDR3 bases: TGTGCCAGCAGTTACTTGGGATCTAGCACAGATACGCAGTATTTT. This chain joins TRBV27 and TRBJ2-3; D unresolved. CDR1 and CDR2 (germline): MNHEY, SMNVEV (reference sequence). The CDR3 is 15 amino acids. The V end lost 4 bases, the J end lost 0 bases, and 11 bases lay between the germline ends.

This clonotype has just a few counts. One base away lies a much larger clone, so this may be a sequencing read error. The chain links TRBV27 to TRBJ1-5; perhaps TRBD1 as D (5 bases). CDR3 length equals 14 residues. The V end lost 4 bases, the J end lost 0 bases, and 7 bases lay between the germline ends. From germline, CDR1 is MNHEY and CDR2 SMNVEV (reference sequence). CDR3 sequence: CASSWDDSNQPQHF. The CDR3 DNA follows: TGTGCCAGCAGTTGGGACGATAGCAATCAGCCCCAGCATTTT.

The chain links TRBV15 to TRBJ1-2, with TRBD1 as a possible D gene (6 bases). CDR3 size: 16 residues. V lost 1 base and J lost 4, with 16 bases in between. Germline values: CDR1 LNHNV, CDR2 YYDKDF (reference sequence). The CDR3 sequence is CATSRVKTGGTYGYTF. Written as DNA, the CDR3 is TGTGCCACCAGCAGAGTAAAGACAGGAGGTACCTATGGCTACACCTTC.

Worth noting for this clonotype: A far larger clone differs by one base, so this is likely a read error. The chain's CDR3 is CASSPGLALGNEQYF. The CDR3 DNA reads TGTGCCAGCAGCCCGGGACTAGCATTAGGCAATGAGCAGTACTTC. This chain connects TRBV11-2 to TRBJ2-7; TRBD2 aligns across 9 bases. This CDR3 comprises 15 residues. The V segment lost 5 bases and the J segment 7 bases; nucleotides outside the gene matches: 12. The germline gives CDR1 SGHAT, CDR2 FQNNGV.

This clonotype was counted many times. The chain is built from TRBV29-1 and TRBJ2-1, with D possibly matching TRBD1 (6 bases). The CDR3 consists of 11 residues. V shed 5 bases and J shed 6 bases, with 8 bases lying between them. Germline CDR1 reads SQVTM; CDR2 reads ANQGSEA. CDR3 amino acids: CSVRTANEQFF. CDR3 nucleotide sequence: TGCAGCGTTAGGACAGCCAATGAGCAGTTCTTC.

This clonotype was detected only a few times. The chain couples TRBV2 to TRBJ1-1, with D possibly TRBD1 on 5 matching bases. This CDR3 is 17 amino acids long. V was trimmed by 6 bases and J by 1 base, leaving 21 bases between them. CDR1 is SNHLY, CDR2 FYNNEI, per germline. This chain's CDR3 is CASRGVGGPPPNTEAFF. Here the CDR3 DNA reads TGTGCCAGCAGGGGGGTTGGTGGCCCTCCCCCGAACACTGAAGCTTTCTTT.

This clonotype occurred a few times. V usage is TRBV12-3 or TRBV12-4 and J usage is TRBJ2-7; no clear D. The CDR3 runs 14 residues. The V end lost 8 bases, the J end lost 1 base, and 15 bases lay between the germline ends. CDR3 coding DNA: TGTGCCAGCGGGCTTGGTATGGGTTCCTACGAGCAGTACTTC. Translating it yields CASGLGMGSYEQYF.

Ten or more counts support this clonotype. This chain connects TRBV7-2 to TRBJ1-5, with TRBD1 identical over 11 bases. Germline CDR1 SGHTA, CDR2 FQGNSA. V lost 4 bases, J lost 2 bases, and 1 base stayed unmatched. CDR3 size: 15 residues. The CDR3 bases are TGTGCCAGCAGCTGGACAGGGGGCGGCAATCAGCCCCAGCATTTT. Its protein product is CASSWTGGGNQPQHF.

This clonotype appeared many times. The V and J genes are TRBV28 and TRBJ1-1; possible D gene TRBD1, 6 bases. V lost 7 bases, J lost 5 bases, and 20 bases lay in between. From germline, CDR1 is MDHEN and CDR2 SYDVKM. This CDR3 spans 15 amino acids. The CDR3 here is CASINGSGDKTEAFF. CDR3 in DNA: TGTGCCAGCATCAATGGGTCAGGGGATAAAACTGAAGCTTTCTTT.

V gene TRBV6-1 combines with J gene TRBJ2-1; 9 bases map to TRBD2. With V trimmed by 7 bases and J by 2 bases, 12 bases remained unmatched. CDR1 and CDR2 from the germline V gene are MNHNS and SASEGT. The CDR3 sequence is 17 residues long. CDR3 nucleotides: TGTGCCAGCACTCCAGGGTCTAGCGGGGTAACCTACAATGAGCAGTTCTTC. This encodes CASTPGSSGVTYNEQFF.

This chain joins TRBV12-3 or TRBV12-4 and TRBJ1-5; D is perhaps TRBD1 (6 bases). CDR3 length: 15 residues. Trimming pared 3 bases from V and 1 base from J, leaving 10 bases between. CDR3 coding DNA: TGTGCCAGCAGTTTTTCTCAGGGGAGCAATCAGCCCCAGCATTTT. This codes for CASSFSQGSNQPQHF.

This clonotype was detected only a few times. This sequence joins TRBV7-6 and TRBJ2-1; no reliable D call. The CDR3 contains 16 residues. CDR1 and CDR2 from the germline V gene are SGHVS and FNYEAQ. Trimming took 8 bases from V and 2 from J, leaving 19 bases between them. The CDR3 region is CASGNGIDPTYNEQFF. CDR3 in DNA: TGTGCCAGCGGAAATGGGATTGACCCTACCTACAATGAGCAGTTCTTC.

The chain combines TRBV28 with TRBJ1-5, with 10 bases that match TRBD1. The germline V gene encodes CDR1 MDHEN and CDR2 SYDVKM. There are 16 residues in the CDR3. V lost 4 bases, J lost 2 bases, and 5 bases stayed unmatched. The CDR3 coding sequence is TGTGCCAGCAGTTCAGGACAGGGGGTTGGCAATCAGCCCCAGCATTTT. Translating gives CASSSGQGVGNQPQHF.

This clonotype was seen at least ten times. The chain recombines TRBV28 with TRBJ2-4; no clear D. This CDR3 spans 12 amino acids. Germline V gene data show CDR1 as MDHEN and CDR2 as SYDVKM. Trimming shortened V by 8 bases and J by 0 bases, and 5 bases separated the two germline ends. The CDR3 coding sequence is TGTGCCAGCGGGCTAGCCAAAAACATTCAGTACTTC. Residues: CASGLAKNIQYF.

V is TRBV20-1 and J is TRBJ2-1; possibly TRBD1 for D (6 bases). CDR3 length: 14 amino acids. V was trimmed by 2 bases and J by 1 base, leaving 9 bases between them. The V gene's germline CDR1 is DFQATT and CDR2 SNEGSKA (reference sequence). CDR3 protein: CSARLGQSYNEQFF. The CDR3 DNA reads TGCAGTGCTAGACTGGGACAATCCTACAATGAGCAGTTCTTC.

In its sample, this clonotype was seen many times. V and J are TRBV11-2 and TRBJ2-1; 7 bases line up with TRBD2. There are 17 residues in the CDR3. Germline assignment: CDR1 SGHAT and CDR2 FQNNGV. Trimming cost V 3 bases and J 0 bases; bases outside gene matches: 8. The CDR3 here is CASSLGLGGSSYNEQFF. In nucleotides, the CDR3 is TGTGCCAGCAGCTTGGGTCTGGGCGGGAGCTCCTACAATGAGCAGTTCTTC.

The V call is TRBV5-1, the J call TRBJ2-1, with 8 bases lining up with TRBD2. The CDR3 consists of 15 residues. V lost 0 bases and J lost 9; bases outside the gene matches: 8. The germline V gene has CDR1 SGHRS and CDR2 YFSETQ. The CDR3 DNA reads TGCGCCAGCAGCTTGGAGGGCGGGAGGACCGGTGAGCAGTTCTTC. It translates to CASSLEGGRTGEQFF.

This clonotype was counted many times. The V gene is TRBV28, the J gene TRBJ1-2; 7 positions agree with TRBD1. The CDR3 runs to 17 residues. Germline V gene data show CDR1 as MDHEN and CDR2 as SYDVKM. After removal of 1 base from V and 1 base from J, the junction contained 9 bases not matched to a gene. The DNA of the CDR3 is TGTGCCAGCAGTTTATTGGGCAGGGGGGGCCTTAACTATGGCTACACCTTC. Protein sequence: CASSLLGRGGLNYGYTF.

This clonotype was seen more than once but under ten times. The V gene is TRBV19, the J gene TRBJ2-2, with 9 bases fitting TRBD2. Germline V lookup: CDR1 LNHDA, CDR2 SQIVND (reference sequence). V was pared by 6 bases and J by 4 bases, with 15 bases of the junction left unmatched. The CDR3 sequence is 18 residues long. The DNA for the CDR3 is TGTGCCAGTAGACACCCCATGGGGCTAGCGGGGCCCACCGGGGAGCTGTTTTTT. Amino acids: CASRHPMGLAGPTGELFF. The full variable domain, in which reference TRBV19 and TRBJ2-2 provide the parts outside the CDR3, is DGGITQSPKYLFRKEGQNVTLSCEQNLNHDAMYWYRQDPGQGLRLIYYSQIVNDFQKGDIAEGYSVSREKKESFPLTVTSAQKNPTAFYLCASRHPMGLAGPTGELFFGEGSRLTVL.